This TCR beta chain was recovered during a study of OX40 agonist ivuxolimab in advanced cancers. Peripheral blood came from all dose cohorts at three timepoints. Details on this clone: The antigen is not known.

Profiling relied on immunoSEQ multiplex PCR, and the TCRdb table lists in-frame clones only, not all of them. The table lists 85,000 to 100,000 clones, around 87% of them singletons. Notes on the study in general: With doses of 0.1-3.0 mg/kg, partial responders showed among the lowest clonal expansion.

The CDR3 runs to 16 residues. Germline CDR1 MNHEY, CDR2 SMNVEV (reference sequence). V dropped 6 bases and J dropped 4 bases, with 16 bases sitting between them. Sequencing used CD4+ or CD8+ T cells sorted from blood, obtained in a trial of the OX40 agonist ivuxolimab. The origin of this receptor is an adult with an advanced solid tumor such as melanoma, head and neck, liver or kidney cancer. The genes are TRBV27 and TRBJ1-6; D unclear. The CDR3 protein is CASSPQPMRYNSPLHF. CDR3 bases: TGTGCCAGCAGCCCCCAACCGATGCGTTATAATTCACCCCTCCACTTT.